This T cell receptor (beta chain) was identified in a study of post-analysis software for immune sequencing data. Study overall: The disease courses covered relapsing-remitting, secondary progressive and progressive-relapsing multiple sclerosis.

The TCR beta cDNA libraries contained unique molecular identifiers. Using its own MiXCR run on the PCR reads, TCRdb lists one record per CDR3 protein. Here the sample spans about 380,000 distinct CDR3 sequences, about a third being singletons. General observations from the study: With TRBV5-6, TRBV5-1 and TRBV20-1 included, several TRBV segments were more frequent in patients than in controls. Strong co-clustering by F measure was evident for samples that had been prepared in the same batch.

Trimming stripped 5 bases from V and 2 bases from J, with 13 bases between. The CDR3 spans 14 residues. CDR1 and CDR2 (germline): LNHNV, YYDKDF (reference sequence). About this clonotype itself: The target antigen is unknown.

The sequenced sample consisted of blood. The V and J genes are TRBV15 and TRBJ2-7, with no clear D. The clonotype originates from a girl between 5 and 17 years old with multiple sclerosis. The CDR3 nucleotides are TGTGCCACCAGCCGTTGGCACAGACCCTACGAGCAGTACTTC. It translates to CATSRWHRPYEQYF.